This T cell receptor delta chain was sequenced in a study of Vδ1+ human thymocytes (dated by TCRdb to 2016 to 2019). Background for the entire study: The study characterised mRNA-level TRG and TRD CDR3 repertoires of highly purified Vdelta1+ thymocytes from young children as a data resource. Earlier work had validated the multiplex-based CDR3 amplicon strategy against 5'RACE-based methods for generating CDR3 amplicons. Findings and caveats that apply to the study as a whole: Because no clustering by age or sex was observed, donors were not stratified by these variables in the analyses. Unlike the oligoclonal repertoires in peripheral blood, the thymic TRG and TRD repertoires appeared highly polyclonal, with Gaussian CDR3 length distributions. Even though sort purity was high, approximately 21% of thymic TRD sequences were Vdelta2 (and few were Vdelta3), which was not the case for the peripheral blood Vdelta1+ controls. Many TRG clonotypes were shared between donors (up to roughly 6.9x10^3), whereas TRD repertoires were essentially private (max about 120 shared). The use of highly purified populations and single-cell validation was advised by the authors, since misinterpretation of bulk repertoire data could be caused by unexpected Vdelta2 sequences.

Inclusive of the bounding cysteine and phenylalanine, the CDR3 is 19 residues long. The kept DNA is CDR3 alone, 57 bases in frame from the first base. CDR1 and CDR2 (TSWWSYY, QGS) derive from the germline V gene. Germline trimming amounts to 5 bases on V and 5 bases on J, with 20 as the count of junction bases outside the gene matches. This clone was seen more than once but under ten times. It has no known antigen specificity. No base quality values were provided; no much bigger clone lies one nucleotide off. Thymic samples were depleted of alphabeta T cells, then CD3+ TCRVdelta1+ TCRVdelta2- thymocytes were FACS-sorted. The purity of the sorted Vdelta1+ thymocytes was between 98% and 99.6%. The thymic specimens were obtained from roughly 8 paediatric patients, aged about 5 days to 15 months, who were having corrective cardiac surgery. After the thymic tissue was dispersed, mononuclear cells were isolated using a Histopaque-1077 density gradient. For staining, the antibodies used were anti-TCRVdelta1 clone TS8.2, anti-TCRVdelta2 clone B6, anti-CD3 clone HIT3a and anti-TCRalphabeta clone IP26.

RNA was extracted with the RNeasy mini kit and reverse transcribed using Superscript III. CDR3 amplicons were generated by multiplex PCR with pooled V-gene forward primers and a constant-region reverse primer carrying Illumina adaptor overhangs. After gel purification, the amplicons were indexed with Nextera index primers during about 8 additional PCR cycles and then purified using AMPure XP beads. Sequencing of libraries was performed on an Illumina MiSeq using paired-end 250 bp reads, dual indexing and a roughly 21% PhiX spike-in. As for the original processing: Reads were quality checked with FastQC, and TRG read pairs were merged with ea-utils fastq-join. IMGT/HighV-QUEST was used to annotate sequences, retaining only productive sequences with an unambiguous V-gene assignment, and each clonotype was defined by an identical CDR3 sequence. VDJtools 1.1.1, tcR 2.2.3, Treemap and vegan Shannon diversity in R 3.4.4 were used for downstream analysis. TCRdb reprocessed the public reads with the caller CATT; rows with the same DNA were merged afterwards. The V and J calls reflect TCRdb's pipeline rather than the authors' work. Present in this sample are about 25,000 delta-chain clones, 7.4% of which were seen just once. The ten most abundant clones make up about 1% of the sample.

The sequence joins TRDV1 to TRDJ1; TRDD3 agrees with 10 junctional bases. Sequencing used Vdelta1+ gamma-delta thymocytes from the thymus. The cell subset or site label of this sample denotes: FACS-sorted CD3+ TCRalphabeta- TCRVdelta1+ TCRVdelta2- thymocytes. This sequence originates from a girl in the first two years of life who had congenital heart surgery. The sequenced DNA: TGTGCTCTTGGGAAATTCCTCCCTACGAACGGGGGATACGTAGATAAACTCATCTTT. The resulting protein is CALGKFLPTNGGYVDKLIF.